Given below is one TCR beta chain in context. What it recognizes is unknown. Data came from immunoSEQ multiplex PCR; TCRdb stores just in-frame clones and leaves some out. The data hold about half a million clones, with around 89% observed a single time. The sample is drawn from a study of Ad26.COV2.S vaccination and SARS-CoV-2 variants. Study context: Doses of Ad26.COV2.S were injected into muscle once or twice, 56 days apart.

V dropped 3 bases and J dropped 6; count of bases not matched to a gene: 11. The germline gives CDR1 GTSNPN, CDR2 SVGIG (reference sequence). This CDR3 has 16 residues. Notes on the study in general: Measurement of non-spike TCR breadth gave similar results in vaccine and placebo recipients.

Sample treatment: around 19 received Ad26.COV2.S at low or high dose, single or two shots; about five received placebo; per-sample allocation not given. Specimen acquisition occurred on day 63 following the initial vaccine or placebo injection. Based in Boston, the donor was an adult of 18-55 years. The shot given was an Ad26 vector that makes Wuhan-strain SARS-CoV-2 spike. Sequencing used peripheral blood, obtained in a trial of Ad26.COV2.S vaccine versus placebo. V usage is TRBV30 and J usage is TRBJ2-1; the match to TRBD2 covers 10 bases. The sequence was obtained from a person between 18 and 65 years old who received the Ad26.COV2.S COVID-19 vaccine or a placebo. This chain's CDR3 is CAWSARGAGGPNEQFF. For the CDR3, the DNA is TGTGCCTGGAGCGCTCGGGGAGCGGGAGGGCCCAATGAGCAGTTCTTC.